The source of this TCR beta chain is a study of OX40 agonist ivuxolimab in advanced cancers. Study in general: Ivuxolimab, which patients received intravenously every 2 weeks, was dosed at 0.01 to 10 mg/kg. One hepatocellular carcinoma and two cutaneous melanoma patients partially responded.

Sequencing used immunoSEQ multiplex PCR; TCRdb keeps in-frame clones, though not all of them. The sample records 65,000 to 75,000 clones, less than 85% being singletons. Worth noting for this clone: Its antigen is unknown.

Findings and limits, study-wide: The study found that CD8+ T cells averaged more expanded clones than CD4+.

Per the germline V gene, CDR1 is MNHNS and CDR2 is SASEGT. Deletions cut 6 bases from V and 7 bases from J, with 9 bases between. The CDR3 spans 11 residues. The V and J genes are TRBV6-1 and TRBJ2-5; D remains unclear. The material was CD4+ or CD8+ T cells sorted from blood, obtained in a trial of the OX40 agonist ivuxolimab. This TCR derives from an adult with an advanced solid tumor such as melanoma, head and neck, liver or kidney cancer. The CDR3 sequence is CASSFAGTQYF. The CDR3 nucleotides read TGTGCCAGCAGCTTCGCAGGGACCCAGTACTTC.